Detailed here is one T cell receptor (beta chain). Authors' data handling: Reference gene primer amplification in the assay estimated nucleated cell counts. The protocol was immunoSEQ multiplex PCR, while the TCRdb copy is restricted to in-frame clones and leaves out a portion. That table supplies the V and J calls and clone size; D and trimming were determined from the DNA. The repertoire holds 68,000 or so clones, with over 60% as singletons. Germline CDR1 is MDHEN and CDR2 is SYDVKM. The J segment lost 7 bases and the V segment lost 10 bases, leaving 8 bases of the junction unmatched. The CDR3 sequence is 13 residues long. The data stem from a study of blood T cell repertoires in COVID-19. Across the whole study: Acute and convalescent COVID-19 specimens originated in the United States, Italy and Spain. From T cells, B-cell-depleted T cells, or PBMCs came the material, which was cDNA or gDNA.

V is TRBV28 and J is TRBJ2-1, with TRBD2 identical over 9 bases. The source material was peripheral blood. The clonotype was recovered from a human donor in a cohort sampled during active COVID-19. The CDR3 nucleotides are TGTGCCATCGGGGCTAGCGGGATTAATGAGCAGTTCTTC. Protein: CAIGASGINEQFF.